Listed below are T cell receptor beta chains from one sample, sequenced in a study of CD8+CD57+ T cells in acquired aplastic anemia. Each CDR3 protein is one row after TCRdb ran MiXCR on the reads. The sample has approximately 190,000 distinct CDR3 sequences; around 47% are singletons. Sequenced sample: sorted CD4+, CD8+, or CD8+CD57+ T cells (not recorded which) from PBMCs. The receptors originated from a human donor with aplastic anemia. The CDR3 runs from the conserved cysteine through the conserved F or W.

j_call v_call cdr3_aa
TRBJ2-1 TRBV6-1 CASSEQAGGISEQFF
TRBJ1-2 TRBV25-1 CASSDPGGAINRYTF
TRBJ1-2 TRBV4-1 CASSQAGRNYGYTF
TRBJ1-2 TRBV7-9 CASSSQGGSGYTF
TRBJ1-6 TRBV20-1 CSASSAQEPNSPLHF
TRBJ2-2 TRBV27 CASSSSRAGHGELFF
TRBJ2-3 TRBV11-2 CASSLGASDADTQYF
TRBJ2-7 TRBV5-1 CASSSGQAWLGEQYF
TRBJ1-5 TRBV19 CASSSTTGRRQPQHF
TRBJ2-3 TRBV29-1 CSVEWLGTPTDTQYF
TRBJ2-2 TRBV19 CASSIESGNTGELFF
TRBJ2-3 TRBV19 CASSTGGRADTQYF
TRBJ1-4 TRBV20-1 CSARDTTTNEKLFF
TRBJ2-7 TRBV5-5 CASSFNRGYEQYF
TRBJ2-5 TRBV7-6 CASSPLPSETQYF
TRBJ2-7 TRBV24-1 CATSDGVPNYEQYF
TRBJ1-4 TRBV9 CASSVAGPGEKLFF
TRBJ1-1 TRBV7-3 CASSLTASGSTFF
TRBJ2-3 TRBV5-1 CASSLDAGDTQYF
TRBJ2-2 TRBV7-9 CASSLTWTGELFF
TRBJ1-6 TRBV19 CASGIGASPLHF
TRBJ2-1 TRBV15 CATSSRLGASSYNEQFF
TRBJ2-7 TRBV19 CASSGDISYEQYF